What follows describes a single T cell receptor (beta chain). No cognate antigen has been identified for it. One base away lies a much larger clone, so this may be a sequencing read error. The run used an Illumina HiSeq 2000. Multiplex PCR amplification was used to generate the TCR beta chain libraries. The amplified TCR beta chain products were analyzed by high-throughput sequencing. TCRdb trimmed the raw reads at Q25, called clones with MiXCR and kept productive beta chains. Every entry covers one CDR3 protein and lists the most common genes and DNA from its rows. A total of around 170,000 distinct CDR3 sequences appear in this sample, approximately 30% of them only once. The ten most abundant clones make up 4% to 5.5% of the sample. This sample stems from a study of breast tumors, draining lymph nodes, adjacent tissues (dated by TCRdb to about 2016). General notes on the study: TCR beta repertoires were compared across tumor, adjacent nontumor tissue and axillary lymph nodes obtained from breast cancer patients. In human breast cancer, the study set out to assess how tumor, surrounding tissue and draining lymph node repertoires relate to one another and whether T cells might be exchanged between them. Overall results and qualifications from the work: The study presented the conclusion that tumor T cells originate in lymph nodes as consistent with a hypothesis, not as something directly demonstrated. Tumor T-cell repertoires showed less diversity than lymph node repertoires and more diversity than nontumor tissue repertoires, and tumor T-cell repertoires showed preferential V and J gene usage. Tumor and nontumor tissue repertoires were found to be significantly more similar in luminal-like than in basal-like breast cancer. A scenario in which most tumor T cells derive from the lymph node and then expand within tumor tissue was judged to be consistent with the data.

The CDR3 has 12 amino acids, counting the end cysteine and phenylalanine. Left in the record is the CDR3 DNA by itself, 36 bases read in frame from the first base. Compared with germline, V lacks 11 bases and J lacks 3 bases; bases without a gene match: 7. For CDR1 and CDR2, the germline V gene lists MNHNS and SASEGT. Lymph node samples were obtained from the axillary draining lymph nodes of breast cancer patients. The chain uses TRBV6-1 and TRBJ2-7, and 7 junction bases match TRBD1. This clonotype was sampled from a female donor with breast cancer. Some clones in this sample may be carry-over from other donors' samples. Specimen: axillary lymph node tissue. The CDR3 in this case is CAGNDRVYEQYF. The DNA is TGTGCCGGCAATGACAGGGTCTACGAGCAGTACTTC.